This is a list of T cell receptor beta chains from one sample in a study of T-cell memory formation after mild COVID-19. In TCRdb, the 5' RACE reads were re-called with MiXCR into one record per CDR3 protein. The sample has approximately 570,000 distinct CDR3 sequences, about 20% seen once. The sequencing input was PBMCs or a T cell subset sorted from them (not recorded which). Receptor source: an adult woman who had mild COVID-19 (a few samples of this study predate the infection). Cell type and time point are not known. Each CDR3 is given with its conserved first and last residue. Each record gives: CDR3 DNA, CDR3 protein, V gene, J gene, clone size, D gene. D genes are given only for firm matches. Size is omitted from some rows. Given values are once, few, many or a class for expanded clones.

CDR3nt: TGTGCCAGCAGCGTAGACTCCAAGCGTAGCTATGGCTACACCTTC
CDR3aa: CASSVDSKRSYGYTF
v_gene: TRBV9
j_gene: TRBJ1-2
abundance: few
d_gene: .

CDR3nt: TGTGCCAGCAGTTCGTCCTCCGGGACAGCCGGCTACGAGCAGTACTTC
CDR3aa: CASSSSSGTAGYEQYF
v_gene: TRBV12-3/TRBV12-4
j_gene: TRBJ2-7
abundance: .
d_gene: TRBD1

CDR3nt: TGTGCCATCAGTGAGTCCCTTTATGGCCAGGTGACCAATGAGCAGTTCTTC
CDR3aa: CAISESLYGQVTNEQFF
v_gene: TRBV10-3
j_gene: TRBJ2-1
abundance: many
d_gene: .

CDR3nt: TGCGCCACCGGGCCATTAGGCGATTCACCCCTCCACTTT
CDR3aa: CATGPLGDSPLHF
v_gene: TRBV4-1
j_gene: TRBJ1-6
abundance: .
d_gene: .

CDR3nt: TGTGCAAGTCGCTACTATTGGGACTCGCCCCACGAGCAGTACTTC
CDR3aa: CASRYYWDSPHEQYF
v_gene: TRBV12-2
j_gene: TRBJ2-7
abundance: .
d_gene: .

CDR3nt: TGTGCCAGCAGTCCCCCCCCGGGCACAGATACGCAGTATTTT
CDR3aa: CASSPPPGTDTQYF
v_gene: TRBV12-3/TRBV12-4
j_gene: TRBJ2-3
abundance: few
d_gene: .

CDR3nt: TGCGCCAGCAGCCGGGACAGCAAAGCCTCTGGGGCCAACGTCCTGACTTTC
CDR3aa: CASSRDSKASGANVLTF
v_gene: TRBV5-1
j_gene: TRBJ2-6
abundance: .
d_gene: TRBD1

CDR3nt: TGTGCCAGCAGCTCCGTAGGGACTAGAAACACAGATACGCAGTATTTT
CDR3aa: CASSSVGTRNTDTQYF
v_gene: TRBV7-8
j_gene: TRBJ2-3
abundance: many
d_gene: TRBD2

CDR3nt: TGTGCCAGCAGCCAAGTGGGAGCAAATCAGCCCCAGCATTTT
CDR3aa: CASSQVGANQPQHF
v_gene: TRBV4-2
j_gene: TRBJ1-5
abundance: .
d_gene: .

CDR3nt: TGTGCCAGCTATACACTCGGACAGCCCCAGCATTTT
CDR3aa: CASYTLGQPQHF
v_gene: TRBV6-1
j_gene: TRBJ1-5
abundance: few
d_gene: .

CDR3nt: TGCGCCAGCAGCTTCGCGCCGATCTACGGGCAGTACTTC
CDR3aa: CASSFAPIYGQYF
v_gene: TRBV5-1
j_gene: TRBJ2-7
abundance: .
d_gene: .

CDR3nt: TGTGCCAGCAGTGAAGGGGCTGGGTGGACTGAAGCTTTCTTT
CDR3aa: CASSEGAGWTEAFF
v_gene: TRBV6-1
j_gene: TRBJ1-1
abundance: few
d_gene: .

CDR3nt: TGTGCCAGCAGTTCCCTAGGGGAGACCCAGTACTTC
CDR3aa: CASSSLGETQYF
v_gene: TRBV11-2
j_gene: TRBJ2-5
abundance: .
d_gene: .

CDR3nt: TGTGCCACCAGCCCGTGGGGAAGCAGCGCAGATACGCAGTATTTT
CDR3aa: CATSPWGSSADTQYF
v_gene: TRBV24-1
j_gene: TRBJ2-3
abundance: many
d_gene: .

CDR3nt: TGTGCCAGCTCCCGGGGCCGCTCTGGGGCCAACGTCCTGACTTTC
CDR3aa: CASSRGRSGANVLTF
v_gene: TRBV18
j_gene: TRBJ2-6
abundance: few
d_gene: .

CDR3nt: TGTGCCAGCAGTTACTCGAAGGGACAGGGAAACTATGGCTACACCTTC
CDR3aa: CASSYSKGQGNYGYTF
v_gene: TRBV6-5
j_gene: TRBJ1-2
abundance: .
d_gene: TRBD1